This T cell receptor (beta chain) was obtained from a study of high-grade serous ovarian cancer treatment subgroups. Overall study context: Each sample yielded on average roughly 7,400 unique TCR beta rearrangements from around 15,000 reads.

With 6 bases removed from V and 3 bases from J, the gap between germline ends came to 4 bases. Germline V gene sequence: CDR1 MNHEY, CDR2 SVGAGI. The CDR3 has 11 amino acids. This table comes from immunoSEQ multiplex PCR, and its TCRdb copy is limited to in-frame clones, with some not included. The sample holds more than 15,000 clones, around 79% seen once. Tumor tissue was taken before any definitive surgery or chemotherapy was given. Sequenced sample: tumor tissue. This chain connects TRBV6-5 to TRBJ2-3, with D unresolved. The sequence derives from a human donor with high-grade serous ovarian cancer. The CDR3 spells CASRTTDTQYF. As DNA, the CDR3 is TGTGCCAGCAGGACAACAGATACGCAGTATTTT.